This TCR beta chain emerged from a study of CD8 T cells in ankylosing spondylitis. The V gene end was trimmed by 1 base and the J gene end by 6 bases; junction bases not matched to a gene: 7. CDR3 length: 15 amino acids. Germline V CDR1 and CDR2: DFQATT, SNEGSKA (reference sequence). This clonotype has a handful of counts. TCRdb analysed the 5' RACE reads with MiXCR anew, one entry per CDR3 protein. The table has around 300,000 distinct CDR3 sequences, around 20% seen once. The sample was blood, either unsorted or a sorted T cell fraction (not recorded which). The receptor was isolated from a female donor with ankylosing spondylitis or in good health (not recorded which). The rearrangement uses TRBV20-1 and TRBJ2-2; 8 bases fit TRBD2. The CDR3 nucleotides are TGCAGTGCTAGAGCCGCTAGCGGGCGGGCCGGGGAGCTGTTTTTT. Translated, it gives CSARAASGRAGELFF.